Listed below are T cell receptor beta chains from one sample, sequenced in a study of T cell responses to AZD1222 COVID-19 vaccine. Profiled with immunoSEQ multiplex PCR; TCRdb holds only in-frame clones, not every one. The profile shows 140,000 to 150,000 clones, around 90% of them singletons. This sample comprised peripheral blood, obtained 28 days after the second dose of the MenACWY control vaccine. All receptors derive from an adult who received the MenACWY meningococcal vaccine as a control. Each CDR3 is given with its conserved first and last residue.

CASSAGENYEQYF	TRBV10-1	TRBJ2-7
CASSLYNQPQHF	TRBV28	TRBJ1-5
CASSLAPQEKLFF	TRBV11-1	TRBJ1-4
CASSLRTGGSSTNEKLFF	TRBV5-1	TRBJ1-4
CASSWGQGAYEQYF	TRBV5-1	TRBJ2-7
CASNGQRIGLYEQYF	TRBV6-5	TRBJ2-7
CASSFRTGVGQPQHF	TRBV27	TRBJ1-5
CASSYSGQGTYEQYF	TRBV6-2/TRBV6-3	TRBJ2-7
CASSYRALAGTRNEQFF	TRBV27	TRBJ2-1
CASSLAGANTGELFF	TRBV5-1	TRBJ2-2
CASSRRGISERADTQYF	TRBV27	TRBJ2-3
CASRRDRGPSTQYF	TRBV19	TRBJ2-3
CASSSGTSGSVADTQYF	TRBV5-1	TRBJ2-3
CASSIGPGGAAYEQYF	TRBV19	TRBJ2-7
CASSGSGTGGNQPQHF	TRBV6-1	TRBJ1-5
CASSQDPPGGRNTGELFF	TRBV4-3	TRBJ2-2
CASSTTPNWGEKLFF	TRBV19	TRBJ1-4
CASSLDSVYGYTF	TRBV11-2	TRBJ1-2
CASSPYSDGYTF	TRBV11-2	TRBJ1-2
CASSLGQGGEKLFF	TRBV7-9	TRBJ1-4
CASTRGGSYGYTF	TRBV19	TRBJ1-2
CASSYPQIGNTIYF	TRBV6-5	TRBJ1-3
CASSRSREQFF	TRBV12-3/TRBV12-4	TRBJ2-1
CASSGGSTGGYGYTF	TRBV28	TRBJ1-2
CASSKEVCVETQYF	TRBV21-1	TRBJ2-5
CASNKRTGGQPQHF	TRBV19	TRBJ1-5
CASSPDWNTEAFF	TRBV5-1	TRBJ1-1
CASSIPASGGANVLTF	TRBV19	TRBJ2-6
CASGLSGTYYEQYF	TRBV2	TRBJ2-7
CAIDRMNTEAFF	TRBV28	TRBJ1-1